The 14 T cell receptor beta chains reported below all come from one sample, sequenced in a study of early T cells in non-severe SARS-CoV-2 infection. One entry per CDR3 protein results from TCRdb running MiXCR on the 5' RACE reads. The table shows tens of thousands of distinct CDR3 sequences, with 10% to 15% occurring only once. Sample: whole blood. The receptors were gathered from an adult who was a healthcare worker with PCR-confirmed SARS-CoV-2 infection or an uninfected control (not recorded which).

Ten or more counts support this clonotype. The chain has TRBV13 and TRBJ2-5; D remains unclear. Germline V lookup: CDR1 PRHDT, CDR2 FYEKMQ (reference sequence). The CDR3 runs 12 residues. V was pared by 1 base and J by 4 bases, with 4 bases between. CDR3 nucleotides: TGTGCCAGCAGCTTAGAGGGAGAGACCCAGTACTTC. As protein: CASSLEGETQYF.

This clonotype has a count of ten or more. The rearrangement joins TRBV10-2 to TRBJ2-2; D unresolved. Trimming stripped 3 bases from V and 7 bases from J, with 9 bases between. The CDR3 consists of 13 residues. Germline lookup yields CDR1 WSHSY and CDR2 SAAADI. In DNA form, the CDR3 reads TGCGCCAGCAGTGAAAGTTTCTACGGGGAGCTGTTTTTT. Amino acids: CASSESFYGELFF.

The table lists this clonotype with many counts. The V and J genes are TRBV5-1 and TRBJ2-7; D unclear. V lost 5 bases and J 1 base, leaving 13 bases between the germline ends. The CDR3 extends over 14 amino acids. The germline CDR1 and CDR2 sequences are SGHRS and YFSETQ. DNA of the CDR3: TGCGCCAGCAGTTCCCTGCGCAAATCCTACGAGCAGTACTTC. Its protein is CASSSLRKSYEQYF.

This clonotype was observed at least ten times. The rearrangement links TRBV6-2 or TRBV6-3 to TRBJ2-3; D might be TRBD2 (6 bases). The CDR3 loop spans 16 amino acids. Looked up from germline, CDR1 is MNHEY and CDR2 is SVGEGT. With 5 bases removed from V and 0 bases from J, the gap between germline ends came to 15 bases. In DNA, the CDR3 is TGTGCCAGCAGTGAAGCCCCCGGGACTAGCACAGATACGCAGTATTTT. Encoded protein: CASSEAPGTSTDTQYF.

This clonotype was counted ten times or more. This chain links TRBV7-3 with TRBJ1-6; D remains unclear. The germline V and J ends were trimmed by 5 bases and 6 bases, with 11 bases remaining between them. The CDR3 runs to 14 residues. Germline CDR1 is SGHTA and CDR2 is FQGTGA. This CDR3 is CASSASGPNSPLHF. DNA for the CDR3: TGTGCCAGCAGCGCCTCTGGCCCTAATTCACCCCTCCACTTT.

This sequence joins TRBV3-1 and TRBJ1-5, with TRBD1 identical over 11 bases. This CDR3 contains 15 residues. The J segment lost 6 bases and the V segment lost 4 bases, leaving 5 bases of the junction unmatched. Germline CDR1 reads LGHDT; CDR2 reads YNNKEL (reference sequence). The CDR3 bases are TGTGCCAGCAGCCCCGGGACAGGGGGAATTCAGCCCCAGCATTTT. Its protein product is CASSPGTGGIQPQHF.

This clonotype was seen repeatedly, ten times or more. This rearrangement joins TRBV5-1 to TRBJ2-5, with TRBD1 matching 7 bases. Germline lookup yields CDR1 SGHRS and CDR2 YFSETQ. There are 15 residues in the CDR3. With 3 bases clipped from V and 2 bases from J, the junction kept 7 bases outside the gene matches. The CDR3 region is CASSSVAGGQETQYF. In nucleotides, the CDR3 is TGCGCCAGCAGCTCCGTGGCAGGGGGACAAGAGACCCAGTACTTC.

There are many counts of this clonotype. The chain has TRBV4-3 and TRBJ2-1; 12 positions agree with TRBD2. The CDR3 runs 19 residues. Trimming at V came to 1 base and at J to 0 bases, leaving 7 bases not matched to a gene. Germline V lookup: CDR1 LGHNA, CDR2 YSLEER. Here the CDR3 reads CASSQGRTSGAGSYNEQFF. The CDR3 nucleotides read TGCGCCAGCAGCCAAGGGAGGACTAGCGGGGCCGGCTCCTACAATGAGCAGTTCTTC.

Many counts were recorded for this clonotype. The rearrangement uses TRBV7-9 and TRBJ1-4; 8 bases line up with TRBD1. Trimming cost V 0 bases and J 6 bases; bases outside gene matches: 0. The CDR3 is made up of 14 amino acids. Germline V gives CDR1 SEHNR, CDR2 FQNEAQ (reference sequence). The CDR3 sequence: CASSLATGDEKLFF. Written as DNA, the CDR3 is TGTGCCAGCAGCTTAGCGACAGGGGATGAAAAACTGTTTTTT.

This clonotype has ten or more counts. Since the CDR3 does not end with the conserved phenylalanine or tryptophan, this likely comes from a read error. This chain joins TRBV2 and TRBJ2-5, with 10 bases lining up with TRBD2. CDR1 and CDR2 (germline): SNHLY, FYNNEI. The CDR3 has 18 residues. Trimming at V came to 6 bases and at J to 1 base, leaving 14 bases not matched to a gene. CDR3 loop: CASRDTLGLAKTQETQYL. The CDR3 coding sequence is TGTGCCAGCAGAGATACCCTGGGACTAGCGAAAACCCAAGAGACCCAGTACCTC.

This clonotype was counted between two and nine times. The CDR3, as DNA: TGTGCCAGCAGCCTTACAGGGGAGTACTACGAGCAGTACTTC. It encodes CASSLTGEYYEQYF. This chain joins TRBV7-6 and TRBJ2-7, with TRBD1 matching 7 bases. CDR1 is SGHVS and CDR2 is FNYEAQ in the germline V gene. The V segment lost 5 bases and the J segment 3 bases; nucleotides outside the gene matches: 7. The CDR3 is made up of 14 amino acids. Full variable domain (rest looked up from reference TRBV7-6 and TRBJ2-7): GAGVSQSPRYKVTKRGQDVALRCDPISGHVSLYWYRQALGQGPEFLTYFNYEAQQDKSGLPNDRFSAERPEGSISTLTIQRTEQRDSAMYRCASSLTGEYYEQYFGPGTRLTVT.

Concerning this clonotype: Being one base from a much bigger clone, this may be a read error. This chain uses TRBV10-1 with TRBJ1-6, with D perhaps TRBD1 (5 bases). CDR3 length: 14 amino acids. The germline V and J ends were trimmed by 7 bases and 7 bases, with 14 bases remaining between them. Germline lookup yields CDR1 WNHNN and CDR2 SYGVQD (reference sequence). This chain's CDR3 is CASNQTAENSPLHF. The CDR3 DNA is TGCGCCAGCAACCAGACAGCCGAGAATTCACCCCTCCACTTT.

At least ten counts were recorded for this clonotype. The chain carries TRBV7-2 and TRBJ2-7, with D perhaps TRBD1 (6 bases). This CDR3 is 15 amino acids long. V dropped 4 bases and J dropped 7 bases, with 20 bases sitting between them. Germline lookup yields CDR1 SGHTA and CDR2 FQGNSA. This CDR3 is CASSSSGTRAEEQYF. For the CDR3, the DNA is TGTGCCAGCAGCTCGAGTGGGACAAGGGCCGAGGAGCAGTACTTC.

The chain links TRBV5-1 to TRBJ2-5; no reliable D call. The CDR3 is 14 amino acids. CDR1 and CDR2 from the germline V gene are SGHRS and YFSETQ. V shed 0 bases and J shed 2 bases, with 8 bases lying between them. This CDR3 is CASSLESNQETQYF. Written as DNA, the CDR3 is TGCGCCAGCAGCTTGGAATCTAATCAAGAGACCCAGTACTTC.